Presented here are 18 T cell receptor beta chains from one specimen sequenced in a study of T cell repertoires in cytomegalovirus infection (dated 2019 in TCRdb). The sample's treatment or condition label, decoded: in vitro stimulation with specific CMV peptide epitopes to enrich CMV-specific T cells. The run used an Illumina HiSeq 1500. TCRdb trimmed the raw reads at Q25, called clones with MiXCR and kept productive beta chains. CDR3 protein sequences are deduplicated, and each keeps its most common genes and DNA. A total of about 920,000 distinct CDR3 sequences appear in this sample, 30% to 40% of them only once. The top ten hold 11% to 15% of the sample. Which antigens these TCRs recognize remains unknown. Source: cultured CD8+ T cells from PBMCs, taken from culture after CMV antigen stimulation. The receptors here all came from a human donor in good health (CMV status not recorded). Some clones in this sample may be carry-over from other donors' samples.

This chain uses TRBV28 with TRBJ1-1; D is undetermined. Germline assignment: CDR1 MDHEN and CDR2 SYDVKM. The CDR3 totals 13 residues. Trimming left V 5 bases short and J 1 base short, with 8 bases between. CDR3 protein: CASSKEGNTEAFF. The CDR3 bases are TGTGCCAGCAGTAAGGAGGGGAACACTGAAGCTTTCTTT.

This chain links TRBV4-3 with TRBJ2-1, with no clear D. CDR3 size: 16 residues. CDR1 and CDR2 from the germline V gene are LGHNA and YSLEER. Trimming took off 0 bases at V and 5 bases at J, with 14 bases between the two ends. CDR3 bases: TGCGCCAGCAGCCAAGATGCCGGGCCCCCTAACAATGAGCAGTTCTTC. Translated: CASSQDAGPPNNEQFF.

This clonotype turned up a few times. Here the CDR3 reads CATSDLQDNEQFF. CDR3 nucleotides: TGTGCCACCAGTGACCTACAAGACAATGAGCAGTTCTTC. The rearrangement links TRBV24-1 to TRBJ2-1; D unclear. The germline V gene encodes CDR1 KGHDR and CDR2 SFDVKD. CDR3 length: 13 residues. V shed 4 bases and J shed 5 bases, with 8 bases lying between them.

V usage is TRBV7-6 and J usage is TRBJ1-5, with TRBD1 matching 10 bases. This CDR3 has 16 residues. J lost 7 bases, V lost 1 base, and 7 bases had no gene match. Germline values: CDR1 SGHVS, CDR2 FNYEAQ. The DNA for the CDR3 is TGTGCCAGCAGCTTAGGTTCGGGACAGGGGAGGCAGCCCCAGCATTTT. Amino acids: CASSLGSGQGRQPQHF.

Points on this clonotype: The junction and the germline gene differ at one end; a read error may be behind it. V gene TRBV7-2 combines with J gene TRBJ2-5; D remains ambiguous. Germline V gene lookup returns CDR1 SGHTA and CDR2 FQGNSA. CDR3 length: 16 residues. The CDR3 DNA reads TGTGCCAACAGCTCGAGGAGCAGCCCCGAAGCGGAGACCCAGTACTTC. This gives the protein CANSSRSSPEAETQYF.

This clonotype came up a few times. The chain links TRBV28 to TRBJ2-1, with D possibly matching TRBD1 (6 bases). CDR1 is MDHEN and CDR2 is SYDVKM in the germline V gene. CDR3 length equals 16 residues. V dropped 3 bases and J dropped 3 bases, with 15 bases sitting between them. CDR3 sequence: CASSLLWDNYYNEQFF. CDR3 DNA: TGTGCCAGCAGTTTGCTTTGGGACAACTACTACAATGAGCAGTTCTTC.

This chain joins TRBV27 and TRBJ2-7, with 8 bases identical to TRBD1. The V and J ends lost 8 bases and 2 bases, in that order; junction bases with no gene match: 8. The CDR3 totals 14 residues. Germline assignment: CDR1 MNHEY and CDR2 SMNVEV (reference sequence). CDR3 bases: TGTGCCAGCGCCTCCGGGACAGGTGCCTACGAGCAGTACGTC. It yields the protein CASASGTGAYEQYV.

This sequence joins TRBV24-1 and TRBJ2-5; D possibly matches TRBD1 or TRBD2 (6 bases each). The V end lost 1 base, the J end lost 4 bases, and 18 bases lay between the germline ends. The V gene's germline CDR1 is KGHDR and CDR2 SFDVKD. This CDR3 comprises 17 residues. The CDR3 spells CATSDFEGGQVGETQYF. CDR3 DNA sequence: TGTGCCACCAGTGATTTCGAGGGGGGTCAGGTCGGAGAGACCCAGTACTTC.

This clonotype has only a few counts. The gene calls are TRBV3-1 and TRBJ2-1, with 9 bases matching TRBD2. Germline-derived CDR1 and CDR2 are LGHDT and YNNKEL (reference sequence). Germline trimming cut 3 bases from V and 2 bases from J; bases unmatched to any gene: 5. There are 16 residues in the CDR3. This chain's CDR3 is CASSHLAGQPYNEQFF. The CDR3 coding sequence is TGTGCCAGCAGCCATCTAGCGGGGCAACCCTACAATGAGCAGTTCTTC.

This clonotype was observed at least ten times. The rearrangement uses TRBV6-5 and TRBJ1-1; D is unclear. Germline-derived CDR1 and CDR2 are MNHEY and SVGAGI. The CDR3 sequence is 12 residues long. Trimming removed 0 bases at V and 5 bases at J, with 4 bases between. CDR3 in amino acids: CASSYSSTEAFF. For the CDR3, the DNA is TGTGCCAGCAGTTACTCCAGTACTGAAGCTTTCTTT.

V gene TRBV9 combines with J gene TRBJ2-3, with TRBD2 matching over 11 bases. The ends lost 3 bases at V and 4 bases at J; junction bases unmatched: 10. CDR1 is SGDLS and CDR2 is YYNGEE in the germline V gene. The CDR3 sequence is 17 residues long. The chain's CDR3 is CASSAEVLAGVADTQYF. CDR3 DNA: TGTGCCAGCAGCGCCGAGGTACTAGCGGGGGTTGCAGATACGCAGTATTTT.

The chain links TRBV3-1 to TRBJ2-5; maybe TRBD1 (5 bases). CDR1 is LGHDT and CDR2 is YNNKEL in the germline V gene (reference sequence). The germline V and J ends were trimmed by 4 bases and 7 bases, with 16 bases remaining between them. The CDR3 runs 14 residues. The CDR3, as DNA: TGTGCCAGCAGCCCAGAGGCCGGACATGGGACCCAGTACTTC. This sequence encodes CASSPEAGHGTQYF.

As for this clonotype: A clone one base away is much larger, so this may be a read error. The chain carries TRBV5-1 and TRBJ2-3, with 7 bases aligning to TRBD2. Germline-derived CDR1 and CDR2 are SGHRS and YFSETQ. The CDR3 spans 15 residues. Written as DNA, the CDR3 is TGCGTCAGCAGCTTAAGGGGCGCGGGGGCAGATACGCAGTATTTT. This sequence encodes CVSSLRGAGADTQYF. Supplemented by reference TRBV5-1 and TRBJ2-3, the full variable domain reads KAGVTQTPRYLIKTRGQQVTLSCSPISGHRSVSWYQQTPGQGLQFLFEYFSETQRNKGNFPGRFSGRQFSNSRSEMNVSTLELGDSALYLCVSSLRGAGADTQYFGPGTRLTVL.

A few counts support this clonotype. The chain employs TRBV24-1 and TRBJ2-1; 8 nucleotides align to TRBD2. CDR1 and CDR2 from the germline V gene are KGHDR and SFDVKD. The CDR3 is 17 residues long. V lost 5 bases to trimming and J lost 6 bases; unmatched junction nucleotides: 14. CDR3 sequence reads: CATSAGRSGGHGNEQFF. Here the CDR3 DNA reads TGTGCCACCAGTGCGGGAAGGAGCGGGGGTCACGGCAATGAGCAGTTCTTC.

The chain's CDR3 is CSARTATGNDTF. CDR3 nucleotides: TGCAGTGCTAGAACAGCGACAGGGAATGACACCTTC. The rearrangement joins TRBV20-1 to TRBJ1-2; TRBD1 aligns across 7 bases. The trim removed 2 bases at V and 12 bases at J, leaving 9 bases unmatched. Germline V lookup: CDR1 DFQATT, CDR2 SNEGSKA (reference sequence). The CDR3 sequence is 12 residues long.

The rearrangement uses TRBV20-1 and TRBJ2-5; D gene ambiguous. The CDR3 is made up of 15 amino acids. Per germline, CDR1 DFQATT and CDR2 SNEGSKA (reference sequence). The V end lost 0 bases, the J end lost 5 bases, and 16 bases lay between the germline ends. The DNA for the CDR3 is TGCAGTGCTAGAGAGACGGAGAGGACGTGGGAGACCCAGTACTTC. Translation: CSARETERTWETQYF.

This clonotype was detected a few times. This rearrangement joins TRBV20-1 to TRBJ2-7; tentatively, D is TRBD1 or TRBD2 (5 bases each). CDR1 and CDR2 from the germline V gene are DFQATT and SNEGSKA (reference sequence). There are 15 residues in the CDR3. V was clipped by 0 bases and J by 2 bases, with 14 bases between them. The CDR3 is CSARDEAGSPYEQYV. The CDR3 region has the DNA TGCAGTGCTAGAGATGAGGCAGGGAGCCCCTACGAGCAGTACGTC.

This chain links TRBV6-6 with TRBJ2-1, with D tentatively TRBD1 (7 bases). This CDR3 has 13 amino acids. Germline V gives CDR1 MNHNY, CDR2 SVGAGI (reference sequence). Trimming removed 8 bases at V and 7 bases at J, with 15 bases between. CDR3 sequence (DNA): TGTGCCAGCGGAGGGGGCGGTTTGAATGAGCAGTTCTTC. Protein product: CASGGGGLNEQFF.